These 22 T cell receptor beta chains originate from one sample sequenced in a study of identical twins. TCRdb re-analysed the 5' RACE reads in MiXCR, keeping a single row per CDR3 protein. The data contain about 730,000 distinct CDR3 sequences, approximately 21% of them singletons. This sample also appeared in a second study, on T cells expressing NK-cell markers.

Material: PBMCs. These receptors came from a young woman in good health.

This clonotype has at least ten counts. The genes are TRBV20-1 and TRBJ1-5; 7 positions match TRBD1. Germline lookup yields CDR1 DFQATT and CDR2 SNEGSKA (reference sequence). The V gene end was trimmed by 6 bases and the J gene end by 7 bases; junction bases not matched to a gene: 9. The length of the CDR3 is 13 residues. The CDR3 sequence: CSATRQGGQPQHF. The CDR3 DNA is TGCAGTGCCACACGACAGGGTGGCCAGCCCCAGCATTTT.

This clonotype was counted only a few times. The rearrangement joins TRBV6-2 or TRBV6-3 to TRBJ1-1, with 9 nucleotides matching TRBD1. J lost 5 bases, V lost 6 bases, and 4 bases had no gene match. Germline values: CDR1 MNHEY, CDR2 SVGEGT. The CDR3 length is 13 residues. The CDR3 loop is CASRHRGRTEAFF. The CDR3 DNA is TGTGCCAGCAGGCACAGGGGGCGAACTGAAGCTTTCTTT.

This clonotype was found a few times. The J gene is TRBJ2-1, the V gene TRBV12-3 or TRBV12-4, with TRBD2 as a possible D gene (6 bases). V was cut by 3 bases and J by 6 bases, with 12 bases left in between. The CDR3 has 14 residues. The CDR3, as DNA: TGTGCCAGCAGTTTCGGTCAGGGAGGCAATGAGCAGTTCTTC. Translation: CASSFGQGGNEQFF.

The chain combines TRBV12-3 or TRBV12-4 with TRBJ2-1, with no clear D. This CDR3 region has 15 residues. Trimming removed 4 bases from V and 3 bases from J, with 13 bases in between. DNA for the CDR3: TGTGCCAGCAGTTCCCGGGCGGTGGGCTACAATGAGCAGTTCTTC. Amino acid sequence: CASSSRAVGYNEQFF.

This clonotype was picked up one time. This sequence joins TRBV15 and TRBJ2-3, with TRBD2 matching 9 bases. V was clipped by 5 bases and J by 0 bases; unmatched bases: 15. The length of the CDR3 is 19 residues. Germline assignment: CDR1 LNHNV and CDR2 YYDKDF (reference sequence). The CDR3 DNA reads TGTGCCACCAGCCGCGTAGGGCTAGCGGGGATCTCTAGCACAGATACGCAGTATTTT. This gives the protein CATSRVGLAGISSTDTQYF. Looking up the rest from reference TRBV15 and TRBJ2-3 gives the full variable domain: DAMVIQNPRYQVTQFGKPVTLSCSQTLNHNVMYWYQQKSSQAPKLLFHYYDKDFNNEADTPDNFQSRRPNTSFCFLDIRSPGLGDTAMYLCATSRVGLAGISSTDTQYFGPGTRLTVL.

The chain couples TRBV20-1 to TRBJ1-2, with D tentatively TRBD1 (6 bases). The CDR3 consists of 14 residues. Germline assignment: CDR1 DFQATT and CDR2 SNEGSKA (reference sequence). The V end lost 0 bases, the J end lost 8 bases, and 16 bases lay between the germline ends. Written as DNA, the CDR3 is TGCAGTGCTAGAGAAGGTGGGGGGACAAGGGGCTACACCTTC. Translated, it gives CSAREGGGTRGYTF.

This chain links TRBV4-1 with TRBJ2-5; D is ambiguous. CDR1 and CDR2 (germline): MGHRA, YSYEKL. The CDR3 is 15 amino acids. Trimming cost V 5 bases and J 0 bases, with 13 bases left between them. CDR3 sequence (DNA): TGCGCCAGCAGCAAAAGCCCCCGGGACCAAGAGACCCAGTACTTC. Its translation is CASSKSPRDQETQYF.

The V gene is TRBV9, the J gene TRBJ2-3; D is uncertain. Deletions cut 7 bases from V and 6 bases from J, with 15 bases between. In germline, CDR1 is SGDLS, CDR2 YYNGEE. The CDR3 has 13 residues. The CDR3 nucleotides read TGTGCCAGCTCGGCCGACTGGGCGGATACGCAGTATTTT. Translating it yields CASSADWADTQYF.

This clonotype was recorded at least ten times. The V call is TRBV7-2, the J call TRBJ2-3, with D perhaps matching TRBD2 (5 bases). With 3 bases removed from V and 6 bases from J, the gap between germline ends came to 16 bases. CDR1 and CDR2 (germline): SGHTA, FQGNSA. The CDR3 is 15 amino acids. The CDR3 loop reads CASSLGGSRRDTQYF. CDR3 DNA: TGTGCCAGCAGCTTGGGCGGTTCGAGGAGGGATACGCAGTATTTT.

This clonotype was observed a few times. CDR3 bases: TGTGCCAGCAGCCCCCGCCCACTAGTAAGCGATACGCAGTATTTT. It codes for CASSPRPLVSDTQYF. V is TRBV7-2 and J is TRBJ2-3; D might be TRBD2 (5 bases). CDR1 and CDR2 from the germline V gene are SGHTA and FQGNSA. Trimming pared 5 bases from V and 6 bases from J, leaving 18 bases between. The CDR3 extends over 15 amino acids.

This clonotype was seen just once. The chain is built from TRBV7-8 and TRBJ1-5; D is undetermined. Trimming stripped 1 base from V and 2 bases from J, with 9 bases between. CDR1 SGHVS and CDR2 FQNEAQ come from the germline V gene. CDR3 length equals 15 residues. The chain's CDR3 is CASSLGGDGNQPQHF. The DNA of the CDR3 is TGTGCCAGCAGCTTAGGTGGGGATGGCAATCAGCCCCAGCATTTT. Based on the CDR3 plus reference TRBV7-8 and TRBJ1-5, the full variable domain is GAGVSQSPRYKVAKRGQDVALRCDPISGHVSLFWYQQALGQGPEFLTYFQNEAQLDKSGLPSDRFFAERPEGSVSTLKIQRTQQEDSAVYLCASSLGGDGNQPQHFGDGTRLSIL.

There are many counts of this clonotype. The V call is TRBV29-1, the J call TRBJ2-7, with a tentative D call TRBD1 (6 bases). V was clipped by 4 bases and J by 3 bases, with 10 bases between them. The CDR3 has 12 amino acids. Germline CDR1 SQVTM, CDR2 ANQGSEA. The CDR3: CSVGLGGYEQYF. The CDR3 DNA is TGCAGCGTTGGGTTAGGGGGCTACGAGCAGTACTTC.

The V and J genes are TRBV6-2 or TRBV6-3 and TRBJ2-4; 7 nucleotides align to TRBD1. Germline V gene sequence: CDR1 MNHEY, CDR2 SVGEGT. The V segment lost 3 bases and the J segment 10 bases; nucleotides outside the gene matches: 9. The length of the CDR3 is 14 residues. The DNA of the CDR3 is TGTGCCAGCAGTTATTCGGACAGGTTGGGAATTCAGTACTTC. Translated, it gives CASSYSDRLGIQYF.

This clonotype was counted between two and nine times. This chain joins TRBV10-3 and TRBJ1-5; 9 bases are a match to TRBD1. The trim removed 11 bases at V and 3 bases at J, leaving 5 bases unmatched. The CDR3 sequence is 13 residues long. The germline gives CDR1 ENHRY, CDR2 SYGVKD. The CDR3 bases are TGTGCCTCGGGACAGGGTATCAATCAGCCCCAGCATTTT. Protein product: CASGQGINQPQHF.

This chain connects TRBV20-1 to TRBJ2-3, with 7 bases aligning to TRBD2. Unmatched junction bases numbered 9, after V lost 5 bases and J lost 4 bases. The CDR3 has 14 amino acids. Germline V gene data show CDR1 as DFQATT and CDR2 as SNEGSKA (reference sequence). CDR3 region: CSARIAGASDTQYF. The CDR3 DNA follows: TGCAGTGCTCGGATCGCGGGAGCGTCAGATACGCAGTATTTT.

The chain recombines TRBV9 with TRBJ1-6, with TRBD1 as a possible D gene (6 bases). V lost 4 bases to trimming and J lost 0 bases, with 14 bases between them. The CDR3 spans 17 residues. CDR1 SGDLS and CDR2 YYNGEE come from the germline V gene. The CDR3 reads CASSFSGASSYNSPLHF. For the CDR3, the DNA is TGTGCCAGCAGCTTTTCAGGGGCGAGCTCCTATAATTCACCCCTCCACTTT.

This clonotype was counted only a few times. The chain links TRBV10-3 to TRBJ2-3, with D uncertain. This CDR3 contains 14 residues. V was shortened by 4 bases and J by 2 bases, with 10 bases between the two germline ends. Per germline, CDR1 ENHRY and CDR2 SYGVKD. The CDR3 sequence: CAISGRQNTDTQYF. The CDR3 nucleotides read TGTGCCATCAGTGGGCGTCAAAACACAGATACGCAGTATTTT.

The chain uses TRBV7-9 and TRBJ2-1, with unresolved D. This CDR3 is 16 amino acids long. Germline V lookup: CDR1 SEHNR, CDR2 FQNEAQ (reference sequence). V gave up 2 bases and J gave up 5 bases, with 16 bases separating them. Here the CDR3 DNA reads TGTGCCAGCAGCTTACCTTGGGGTGGCAGTAACAATGAGCAGTTCTTC. This gives the protein CASSLPWGGSNNEQFF.

This clonotype was seen only a few times. The V call is TRBV29-1, the J call TRBJ2-2, with unresolved D. V was clipped by 7 bases and J by 6 bases, with 9 bases between them. The germline V gene has CDR1 SQVTM and CDR2 ANQGSEA. The CDR3 is 11 amino acids. The CDR3: CSASQSGELFF. Written as DNA, the CDR3 is TGCAGCGCAAGTCAGTCCGGGGAGCTGTTTTTT.

This clonotype was detected a few times. The chain links TRBV6-1 to TRBJ1-2; D gene ambiguous. The length of the CDR3 is 13 residues. Trimming took 5 bases from V and 2 from J, leaving 9 bases between them. The V gene's germline CDR1 is MNHNS and CDR2 SASEGT. The CDR3 region has the DNA TGTGCCAGCAGTCCCAAGCGGAACTATGGCTACACCTTC. Translation: CASSPKRNYGYTF.

The chain combines TRBV12-3 or TRBV12-4 with TRBJ2-3; weak D call: TRBD2 (5 bases). The CDR3 contains 12 residues. With 6 bases removed from V and 5 bases from J, the gap between germline ends came to 9 bases. This CDR3 reads CASSRGLDTQYF. DNA of the CDR3: TGTGCCAGCAGCCGAGGGCTAGATACGCAGTATTTT.

This sequence joins TRBV3-1 and TRBJ1-2; D unresolved. Trimming left V 1 base short and J 3 bases short, with 12 bases between. The CDR3 runs to 15 residues. From germline, CDR1 is LGHDT and CDR2 YNNKEL (reference sequence). The DNA of the CDR3 is TGTGCCAGCAGCCAAGCTGGCAAGGGAGACTATGGCTACACCTTC. It encodes CASSQAGKGDYGYTF. Full variable domain (outside the CDR3, taken from reference TRBV3-1 and TRBJ1-2): DTAVSQTPKYLVTQMGNDKSIKCEQNLGHDTMYWYKQDSKKFLKIMFSYNNKELIINETVPNRFSPKSPDKAHLNLHINSLELGDSAVYFCASSQAGKGDYGYTFGSGTRLTVV.